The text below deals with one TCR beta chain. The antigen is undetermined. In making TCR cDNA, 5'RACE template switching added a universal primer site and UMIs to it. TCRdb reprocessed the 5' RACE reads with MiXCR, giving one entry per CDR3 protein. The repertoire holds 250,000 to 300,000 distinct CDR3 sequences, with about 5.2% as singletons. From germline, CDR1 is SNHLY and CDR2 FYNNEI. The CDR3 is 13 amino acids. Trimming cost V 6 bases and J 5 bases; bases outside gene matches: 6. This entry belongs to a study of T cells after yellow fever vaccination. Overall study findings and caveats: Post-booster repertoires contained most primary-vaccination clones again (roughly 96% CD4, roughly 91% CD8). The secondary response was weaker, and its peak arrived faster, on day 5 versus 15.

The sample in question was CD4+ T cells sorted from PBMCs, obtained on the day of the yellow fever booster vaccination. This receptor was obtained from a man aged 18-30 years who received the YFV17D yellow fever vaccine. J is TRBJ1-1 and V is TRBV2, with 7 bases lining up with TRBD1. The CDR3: CASREGARTEAFF. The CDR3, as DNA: TGTGCCAGCAGGGAGGGGGCGCGGACTGAAGCTTTCTTT.